This TCR beta chain was observed in a study of T cells after yellow fever vaccination (dated by TCRdb to about 2019). Concerning the study at large: The SMART-Seq v4 Ultra Low Input RNA kit was used to prepare libraries from fractions with low cell numbers. Blood was collected at multiple timepoints before and after primary and secondary immunization, and bulk PBMC replicates and cell subsets were isolated. To follow T-cell clones before and after primary and booster YFV17D yellow fever vaccination, bulk TCR alpha and beta repertoires were sequenced over time. Two healthy male donors made up the cohort, one aged 18 to 30 years and the other aged 30 to 40 years.

Regarding this clonotype: The clone's antigen remains unknown. No much larger clonotype is one base removed from it; base qualities were not supplied.

The treatment or condition label corresponds to: live attenuated yellow fever vaccine strain. At each blood-draw timepoint, two biological replicates of bulk PBMCs were collected. PBMCs were isolated from peripheral blood using a standard Ficoll-Paque protocol. TriZol was used to extract RNA from bulk PBMCs, from CD4 and CD8 fractions, and from dextramer-positive and dextramer-negative fractions. TCR cDNA was synthesized by 5'RACE template switching, through which a universal primer site and unique molecular identifiers were introduced. Priming for cDNA synthesis came from both the TCR alpha and TCR beta constant segments. Library amplification used two PCR steps, and the second PCR step added sample barcodes and sequencing adapters. Libraries were sequenced on Illumina HiSeq 2500 (2x100 bp) or NovaSeq (2x150 bp). As for the original processing: Reads were demultiplexed and collapsed into UMI consensus sequences with MIGEC, and V(D)J alignment was performed with MiXCR. Vaccine-responding clonotypes were defined with edgeR using replicate PBMC samples, requiring FDR below 0.01 and a log2 fold change above 5 up to day 15. Bulk clonotypes were assigned CD4 or CD8 identity according to which sequenced CD4 or CD8 repertoire held them at higher abundance. The raw public reads went through TCRdb reprocessing: fastp at Q25, MiXCR clone calling, in-frame beta chains kept. Every CDR3 protein is listed once, alongside the most common genes and DNA of its rows. The V and J calls here are based on TCRdb, not the publication. The sample table holds hundreds of thousands of distinct CDR3 sequences, of which roughly 13% were seen once. The ten largest clones take up about an eighth of the sample.

Here is what the overall study found, with its caveats: Computational filtering was required because FACS-sorted repertoires could contain abundant contaminating clonotypes from the bulk population. Only a couple of donors were included in the study, so the extent to which the findings can be generalized is limited. A small share of clonotypes occurred in both CD4 and CD8 compartments, likely arising from convergent recombination. Compared with the primary T-cell response, the secondary T-cell response was faster but weaker, reaching its peak on day 5 rather than on day 15. Most clones expanded after primary vaccination (approximately 96% of CD4 and roughly 91% of CD8) were re-detected after the booster, suggesting that broad memory maintenance occurred.

The CDR3, from cysteine to phenylalanine, totals 15 residues. Kept here is only the CDR3 DNA, which spans 45 bases and is read in frame from base 1. CDR1 and CDR2 (KGHDR, SFDVKD) derive from the germline V gene. V loses 7 bases of germline sequence and J loses 9 bases, and the interval between the two ends is 21 bases. This specimen consisted of PBMCs, obtained on the day of the yellow fever booster vaccination. The rearrangement combines TRBV24-1 with TRBJ1-5; no D gene is confidently identified. The sequence was obtained from a man aged 25-45 years who received the YFV17D yellow fever vaccine. The CDR3 amino acid sequence is: CATRRAVIEVRPQHF. At the DNA level, the sequence is TGTGCCACCAGGCGAGCGGTAATTGAAGTTCGGCCCCAGCATTTT.